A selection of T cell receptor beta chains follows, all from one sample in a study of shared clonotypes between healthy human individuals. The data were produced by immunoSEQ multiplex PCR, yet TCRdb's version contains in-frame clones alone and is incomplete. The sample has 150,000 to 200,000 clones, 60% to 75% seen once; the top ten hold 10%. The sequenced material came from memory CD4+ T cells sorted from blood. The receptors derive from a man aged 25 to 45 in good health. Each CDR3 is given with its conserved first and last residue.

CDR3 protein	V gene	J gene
CTSSHRPGQGRPSNQPQHF	TRBV1	TRBJ1-5
CASSDGASGRTETQYF	TRBV2	TRBJ2-5
CASTLGGLRDGYTF	TRBV6-6	TRBJ1-2
CASSPRQGYQPQHF	TRBV6-5	TRBJ1-5
CASSPGAGTRAELFF	TRBV18	TRBJ2-2
CASSPILQETQYF	TRBV5-1	TRBJ2-5
CASSPGQGPYEQYF	TRBV28	TRBJ2-7
CASTQTPDQNTEAFF	TRBV19	TRBJ1-1
CASSWGDNTGELFF	TRBV5-1	TRBJ2-2
CASRMGQGSGANVLTF	TRBV27	TRBJ2-6
CASSLIGQGYGYTF	TRBV7-2	TRBJ1-2
CSVEGRSGRETGELFF	TRBV29-1	TRBJ2-2
CASSTRRRGMSEQFF	TRBV28	TRBJ2-1
CASSVLQGTNTEAFF	TRBV9	TRBJ1-1
CASSWTGQETQYF	TRBV7-9	TRBJ2-5
CASTPGLEETQYF	TRBV7-2	TRBJ2-5
CASSLGGILEAFF	TRBV5-6	TRBJ1-1
CASSVQGSLAYEQYF	TRBV5-1	TRBJ2-7
CASSQGQVYGYTF	TRBV7-2	TRBJ1-2
CASSGLAGGPVVEQFF	TRBV19	TRBJ2-1
CASSFVGNLVTEAFF	TRBV28	TRBJ1-1
CASSRTGTTDTQYF	TRBV5-1	TRBJ2-3
CASSLLQGMETQYF	TRBV7-2	TRBJ2-5
CASSHSDLFSTDTQYF	TRBV4-1	TRBJ2-3